These T cell receptor beta chains were read from a single sample in a study of cytomegalovirus exposure and HLA in healthy donors. Data came from immunoSEQ multiplex PCR; TCRdb stores just in-frame clones and leaves some out. Its listing shows over 200,000 clones. Sequencing input: PBMCs. The origin of the receptors is a woman in her 30s in good health and CMV-seropositive. Each CDR3 is given with its conserved first and last residue. The D gene is left open where the match is weak.

j_gene,v_gene,d_gene,CDR3nt,CDR3aa
TRBJ2-7,TRBV5-6,.,TGTGCCAGCAGCAACGGACAGATTTTCTCTGGCGAGCAGTACTTC,CASSNGQIFSGEQYF
TRBJ2-7,TRBV18,.,TGTGCCAGCTCACCCGCGAAGATAAACTACGAGCAGTACTTC,CASSPAKINYEQYF
TRBJ1-1,TRBV7-9,.,TGTGCCAGCAGCCCCGGTAGACAGTCGGATGAAGCTTTCTTT,CASSPGRQSDEAFF
TRBJ2-1,TRBV7-2,.,TGTGCCAGCAGCTTAGGACCTAGCCGGAATGAGCAGTTCTTC,CASSLGPSRNEQFF
TRBJ1-2,TRBV14,.,TGTGCCAGCAGACCTACAGGTCCCGGGGGCTACACCTTC,CASRPTGPGGYTF
TRBJ2-7,TRBV11-2,.,TGTGCCAGCAGCTTAGAGTTAGACAGAGCCTACGAGCAGTACTTC,CASSLELDRAYEQYF
TRBJ1-4,TRBV7-2,TRBD1,TGTGCCAGCAGCCTGACAGGGGGTGAAAAACTGTTTTTT,CASSLTGGEKLFF
TRBJ2-1,TRBV18,TRBD2,TGTGCCAGCTCACCAGGACTAGCGGACAATGAGCAGTTCTTC,CASSPGLADNEQFF
TRBJ1-5,TRBV2,TRBD1,TGTGCCAGCAGTGAAGTACAGGGGGAGGATCAGCCCCAGCATTTT,CASSEVQGEDQPQHF
TRBJ1-1,TRBV19,.,TGTGCCAGTATTCTCGGACAGATGAACACTGAAGCTTTCTTT,CASILGQMNTEAFF
TRBJ2-7,TRBV29-1,TRBD2,TGCAGCGTTGGGCCCCGACTAGCGGATACCTACGAGCAGTACTTC,CSVGPRLADTYEQYF
TRBJ1-6,TRBV6-5,.,TGTGCCAGCAGTTACAGGGGGATGGGTTCGTCCCTCCACTTT,CASSYRGMGSSLHF
TRBJ1-6,TRBV30,TRBD1,TGTGCCTGGATCTGGGACAGCGTAAATTCACCCCTCCACTTT,CAWIWDSVNSPLHF
TRBJ2-7,TRBV5-8,.,TGTGCCAGCAGGACCGTCGGCCAGGCGAGCTACGAGCAGTACTTC,CASRTVGQASYEQYF
TRBJ2-7,TRBV5-1,.,TGCGCCAGCAGAGCCGGGGTAGCATCTGCCTACGAGCAGTACTTC,CASRAGVASAYEQYF
TRBJ1-6,TRBV18,.,TGTGCCAGCTCACCAGTGCAGGGCGCGAGATCACCCCTCCACTTT,CASSPVQGARSPLHF
TRBJ1-6,TRBV7-6,TRBD1,TGTGCCAGCAGCCAGGGGGCGGGGAGCTCCTATAATTCACCCCTCCACTTT,CASSQGAGSSYNSPLHF
TRBJ2-3,TRBV4-2,TRBD2,TGTGCCAGCGGGCGGGGGGGCCGCTCAGATACGCAGTATTTT,CASGRGGRSDTQYF
TRBJ1-3,TRBV19,TRBD1,TGTGCCAGTTCCGGGACAGAGAGCTCTGGAAACACCATATATTTT,CASSGTESSGNTIYF
TRBJ2-7,TRBV2,.,TGTGCCAACTGGCGGGGAGAGGGCTACGAGCAGTACTTC,CANWRGEGYEQYF
TRBJ2-3,TRBV18,TRBD2,TGTGCCAGCTCACCACTAACTTTGACTAGCGGGAGCACAGATACGCAGTATTTT,CASSPLTLTSGSTDTQYF
TRBJ1-5,TRBV6-6,TRBD1,TGTGCCAGCCGGGACAGAGATAATCAGCCCCAGCATTTT,CASRDRDNQPQHF
TRBJ1-4,TRBV7-2,.,TGTGCCAGCAGCCCGACCCAGGGAAAACTGTTTTTT,CASSPTQGKLFF
TRBJ2-2,TRBV4-1,TRBD2,TGCGCCAGCAGCCAAGATACGTTCCGGGGGGTGAGCACCGGGGAGCTGTTTTTT,CASSQDTFRGVSTGELFF
TRBJ2-7,TRBV7-2,.,TGTGCCAGCAGCTCCTGGGCGGGTCACTCCTACGAGCAGTACTTC,CASSSWAGHSYEQYF
TRBJ2-1,TRBV10-3,.,TGTGCCATCCAGAACAGGAATGAGCAGTTCTTC,CAIQNRNEQFF
TRBJ1-1,TRBV6-5,.,TGTGCCAGCAGTTACTCGTGGGGGGACACTGAAGCTTTCTTT,CASSYSWGDTEAFF
TRBJ1-3,TRBV5-1,.,TGCGCCAGCAGCTTTGGAGCGGCCTCTGGAAACACCATATATTTT,CASSFGAASGNTIYF
TRBJ2-7,TRBV4-3,TRBD2,TGCGCCAGCAGCCCCATTGGGGCTAGCGGGGTCTACGAGCAGTACTTC,CASSPIGASGVYEQYF
TRBJ2-1,TRBV19,TRBD2,TGTGCCAGTAGTATATTCATAGCGGGGGATCCTAATGAGCAGTTCTTC,CASSIFIAGDPNEQFF
TRBJ2-7,TRBV6-5,.,TGTGCCAGCAGTTACTCGGCAGGGGCCACCTACGGGCAGTACTTC,CASSYSAGATYGQYF
TRBJ1-1,TRBV10-3,TRBD1,TGTGCCATCGGACAGGGGACTGAAGCTTTCTTT,CAIGQGTEAFF
TRBJ2-7,TRBV12-5,.,TGTGCTAGTGGTTTACCAGAACAGGGACCCTACGAGCAGTACTTC,CASGLPEQGPYEQYF
TRBJ2-7,TRBV30,TRBD2,TGTGCCTGGAGTGTAGCGGGGGCGAGCTACGAGCAGTACTTC,CAWSVAGASYEQYF
TRBJ1-2,TRBV6-1,.,TGTGCCAGCAGGTACGGAGATAACTATGGCTACACCTTC,CASRYGDNYGYTF
TRBJ2-1,TRBV2,.,TGTGCCAGCAACGGGAGAACGAATGAGCAGTTCTTC,CASNGRTNEQFF
TRBJ1-1,TRBV4-3,TRBD1,TGCGCCAGCAGCCAATCCGGGACAGGGGGATTTCGCACTGAAGCTTTCTTT,CASSQSGTGGFRTEAFF
TRBJ2-7,TRBV10-3,.,TGTGCCATCAGTGAGGCGACAGAATACTACGAGCAGTACTTC,CAISEATEYYEQYF
TRBJ2-3,TRBV10-2,TRBD2,TGCGCCAGCAGTGACTATGGTAGCGGGGGGTACACAGATACGCAGTATTTT,CASSDYGSGGYTDTQYF